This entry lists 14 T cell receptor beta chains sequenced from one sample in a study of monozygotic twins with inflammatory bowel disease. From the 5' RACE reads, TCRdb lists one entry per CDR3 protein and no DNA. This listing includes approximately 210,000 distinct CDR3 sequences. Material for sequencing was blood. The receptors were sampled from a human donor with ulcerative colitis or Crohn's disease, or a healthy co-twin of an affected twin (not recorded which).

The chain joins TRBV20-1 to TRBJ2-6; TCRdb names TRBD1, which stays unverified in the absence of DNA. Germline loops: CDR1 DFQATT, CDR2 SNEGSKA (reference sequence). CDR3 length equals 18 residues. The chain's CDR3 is CSARGTGGHLSGANVLTF.

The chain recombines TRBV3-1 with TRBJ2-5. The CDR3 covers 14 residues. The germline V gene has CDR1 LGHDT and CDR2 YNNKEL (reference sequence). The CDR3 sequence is CASSRRPETETQYF.

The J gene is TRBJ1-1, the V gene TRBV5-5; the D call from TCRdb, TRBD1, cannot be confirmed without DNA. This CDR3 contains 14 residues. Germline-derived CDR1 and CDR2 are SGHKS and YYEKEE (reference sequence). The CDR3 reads CASSAGPTNTEAFF.

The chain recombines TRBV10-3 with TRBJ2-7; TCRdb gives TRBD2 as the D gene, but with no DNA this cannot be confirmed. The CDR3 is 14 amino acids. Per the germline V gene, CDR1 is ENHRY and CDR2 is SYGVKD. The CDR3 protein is CAISETSGPYEQYF.

The CDR3: CASAFLPLDEQFF. The chain uses TRBV5-1 and TRBJ2-1; lacking DNA, the TRBD2 call made by TCRdb goes unchecked. CDR3 length: 13 residues. Per germline, CDR1 SGHRS and CDR2 YFSETQ. The whole variable domain, filled in from reference TRBV5-1 and TRBJ2-1, reads KAGVTQTPRYLIKTRGQQVTLSCSPISGHRSVSWYQQTPGQGLQFLFEYFSETQRNKGNFPGRFSGRQFSNSRSEMNVSTLELGDSALYLCASAFLPLDEQFFGPGTRLTVL.

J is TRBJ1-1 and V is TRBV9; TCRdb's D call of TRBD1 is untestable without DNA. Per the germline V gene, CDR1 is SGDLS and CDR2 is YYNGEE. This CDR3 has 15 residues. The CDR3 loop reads CASSVGSHRGTEAFF.

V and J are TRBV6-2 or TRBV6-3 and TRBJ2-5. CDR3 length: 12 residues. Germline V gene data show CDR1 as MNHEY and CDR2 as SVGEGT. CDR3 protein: CASSYYEETQYF.

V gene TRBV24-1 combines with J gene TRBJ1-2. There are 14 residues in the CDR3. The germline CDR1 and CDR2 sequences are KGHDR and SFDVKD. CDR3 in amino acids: CATSDTRRSYGYTF.

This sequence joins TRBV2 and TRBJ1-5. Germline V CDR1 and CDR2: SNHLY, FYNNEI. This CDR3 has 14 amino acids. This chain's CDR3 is CASSERGKYQPQHF. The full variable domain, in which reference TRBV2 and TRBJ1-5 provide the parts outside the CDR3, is EPEVTQTPSHQVTQMGQEVILRCVPISNHLYFYWYRQILGQKVEFLVSFYNNEISEKSEIFDDQFSVERPDGSNFTLKIRSTKLEDSAMYFCASSERGKYQPQHFGDGTRLSIL.

The CDR3 is CASRERQAPNYGYTF. The V and J genes are TRBV28 and TRBJ1-2; TCRdb's D call, TRBD1, is unchecked because there is no DNA. Germline-derived CDR1 and CDR2 are MDHEN and SYDVKM. The CDR3 is made up of 15 amino acids.

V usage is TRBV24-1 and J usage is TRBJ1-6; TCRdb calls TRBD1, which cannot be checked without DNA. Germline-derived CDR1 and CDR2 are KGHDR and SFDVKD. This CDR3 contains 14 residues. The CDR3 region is CATSGTAYNSPLHF.

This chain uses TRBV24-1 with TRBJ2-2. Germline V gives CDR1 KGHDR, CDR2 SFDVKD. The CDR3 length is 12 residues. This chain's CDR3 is CATSDFRGELFF.

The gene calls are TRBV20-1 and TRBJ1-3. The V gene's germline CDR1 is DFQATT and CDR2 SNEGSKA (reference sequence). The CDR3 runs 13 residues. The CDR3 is CSAPRSSGNTIYF.

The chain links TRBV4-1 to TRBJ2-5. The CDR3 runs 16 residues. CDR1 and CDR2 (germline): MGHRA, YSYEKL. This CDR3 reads CASSQYFSVTQETQYF.